This TCR beta chain was recovered during a study of blood T cell repertoires in COVID-19. Turning to the study itself: Donors in the United States, Italy and Spain gave samples during acute or convalescent COVID-19.

Germline V gene data show CDR1 as SNHLY and CDR2 as FYNNEI. V lost 3 bases, J lost 4 bases, and 5 bases stayed unmatched. The CDR3 consists of 15 residues. Sequenced by immunoSEQ multiplex PCR; TCRdb stores in-frame clones only, minus some. Here the sample spans about 200,000 clones, 75% to 90% being singletons. Residents of 24 US areas, aged roughly 18 to 90 years, made up the participants. What the recovered Cohort 3 donors had was two negative PCRs, clearance, or symptom resolution. This rearrangement joins TRBV2 to TRBJ1-2; TRBD1 agrees at 10 bases. The clonotype originates from a man younger than 45 who had recovered from COVID-19. Sequencing used PBMCs or T cells enriched from blood (not recorded which). This CDR3 is CASSDGTGAAYGYTF. CDR3 nucleotides: TGTGCCAGCAGTGATGGGACAGGGGCGGCCTATGGCTACACCTTC.